The entry below gives a single TCR beta chain sequence along with its context. Its antigen is as yet unknown. The sample originates from a study of cytomegalovirus exposure and HLA in healthy donors. The study's findings and limits: Sequencing had likely introduced a cluster of highly shared sequence variants as an artifact.

The CDR3 runs to 13 residues. Looked up from germline, CDR1 is SGHNT and CDR2 is YYREEE (reference sequence). V was trimmed by 4 bases and J by 3 bases, leaving 10 bases between them. The PCR employed 60 Vbeta primers together with 13 Jbeta primers. Using immunoSEQ multiplex PCR, the repertoire was profiled, and TCRdb retains in-frame clones only, with some absent. The table lists about 200,000 clones. The sequencing input was PBMCs. The source is a boy younger than 18 in good health and CMV-seronegative. The chain uses TRBV5-4 and TRBJ1-1; no reliable D call. CDR3 coding DNA: TGTGCCAGCAGCCCGGCCGGGGACACTGAAGCTTTCTTT. This translates into CASSPAGDTEAFF.